These 25 T cell receptor beta chains came from one sample sequenced in a study of OX40 agonist ivuxolimab in advanced cancers. Assay used: immunoSEQ multiplex PCR; TCRdb lists only in-frame clones, some missing. The data contain some 95,000 clones, 87% of them singletons. Sequenced material: CD4+ or CD8+ T cells sorted from blood, taken in a trial of the OX40 agonist ivuxolimab. The receptors shown here come from an adult with an advanced solid tumor such as melanoma, head and neck, liver or kidney cancer.

This clone was picked up one time. This chain joins TRBV5-4 and TRBJ1-2; D not resolved. In germline, CDR1 is SGHNT, CDR2 YYREEE (reference sequence). CDR3 length: 15 residues. V was clipped by 0 bases and J by 0 bases, with 9 bases between them. The CDR3 sequence is CASSLERLANYGYTF. The DNA of the CDR3 is TGTGCCAGCAGCTTGGAGAGGTTAGCTAACTATGGCTACACCTTC.

This chain joins TRBV15 and TRBJ1-4; no clear D. CDR1 is LNHNV and CDR2 is YYDKDF in the germline V gene (reference sequence). The ends were cut back, 6 bases at V and 0 bases at J, with 11 bases in the middle. The CDR3 runs to 15 residues. This CDR3 is CATSSGRTTNEKLFF. The CDR3 DNA reads as TGTGCCACCAGTTCCGGACGGACAACTAATGAAAAACTGTTTTTT.

This clone was detected only once. The chain carries TRBV11-3 and TRBJ1-1; D remains unclear. The CDR3 covers 13 residues. The germline V and J ends were trimmed by 3 bases and 1 base, with 6 bases remaining between them. Germline CDR1 and CDR2: SGHNT and YENEEA. In DNA form, the CDR3 reads TGTGCCAGCAGCTTTAGCCCGAACACTGAAGCTTTCTTT. This sequence encodes CASSFSPNTEAFF.

The rearrangement uses TRBV9 and TRBJ1-1; TRBD1 matches 8 bases. The CDR3 sequence is 14 residues long. In germline, CDR1 is SGDLS, CDR2 YYNGEE. J gave up 3 bases and V 3 bases, and 4 bases lay outside the gene matches. The CDR3 region is CASSGQGMDTEAFF. CDR3 DNA sequence: TGTGCCAGCAGCGGACAGGGGATGGACACTGAAGCTTTCTTT.

The chain couples TRBV5-8 to TRBJ2-1; 8 bases are a match to TRBD2. The CDR3 runs to 16 residues. Per the germline V gene, CDR1 is SGHTS and CDR2 is YDEGEE. V shed 0 bases and J 4 bases; nucleotides not matched to a gene: 6. CDR3 region: CASSLGASGLYNEQFF. Here the CDR3 DNA reads TGTGCCAGCAGCTTGGGAGCTAGCGGGTTATACAATGAGCAGTTCTTC.

This chain connects TRBV6-6 to TRBJ2-1; 13 nucleotides agree with TRBD2. CDR3 size: 15 residues. Germline V gene data show CDR1 as MNHNY and CDR2 as SVGAGI (reference sequence). V lost 6 bases and J lost 3; bases outside the gene matches: 2. CDR3 sequence: CASRRLAGGYNEQFF. The CDR3 coding sequence is TGTGCCAGCAGGCGACTAGCGGGGGGCTACAATGAGCAGTTCTTC.

The J gene is TRBJ2-1, the V gene TRBV5-1; 10 bases match TRBD2. The CDR3 is made up of 15 amino acids. CDR1 and CDR2 from the germline V gene are SGHRS and YFSETQ. The V and J ends lost 7 bases and 0 bases, in that order; junction bases with no gene match: 4. The CDR3 nucleotides are TGCGCCAGCCAAATAGCGGGGGGCTCCTACAATGAGCAGTTCTTC. Translating gives CASQIAGGSYNEQFF.

V usage is TRBV5-1 and J usage is TRBJ2-5; no definite D call. The V end was cut by 0 bases, the J end by 7 bases, with 10 bases between. The CDR3 is 13 residues long. The germline V gene has CDR1 SGHRS and CDR2 YFSETQ. CDR3 DNA: TGCGCCAGCAGCTTGGAGGACCGTAGGACCCAGTACTTC. It yields the protein CASSLEDRRTQYF.

The chain recombines TRBV9 with TRBJ1-2, with TRBD1 matching over 8 bases. The CDR3 loop spans 15 amino acids. Losses at the gene ends were 4 bases for V and 2 bases for J; bases not matched to a gene: 7. CDR1 and CDR2 (germline): SGDLS, YYNGEE. This CDR3 reads CASSPPAGGNYGYTF. As DNA, the CDR3 is TGTGCCAGCAGCCCCCCAGCAGGGGGCAACTATGGCTACACCTTC.

In this sample, this clone turned up once. This rearrangement joins TRBV5-8 to TRBJ2-2; D call uncertain. CDR3 length equals 12 residues. V dropped 1 base and J dropped 2 bases, with 0 bases sitting between them. Germline V gene lookup returns CDR1 SGHTS and CDR2 YDEGEE. The CDR3: CASSLNTGELFF. The DNA for the CDR3 is TGTGCCAGCAGCTTGAACACCGGGGAGCTGTTTTTT.

V and J are TRBV5-1 and TRBJ2-3; possible D gene TRBD2, 7 bases. The CDR3 loop spans 15 amino acids. The germline CDR1 and CDR2 sequences are SGHRS and YFSETQ. V was cut by 0 bases and J by 2 bases, with 10 bases left in between. CDR3 DNA sequence: TGCGCCAGCAGCTTGGCTGGGGGGGCCACAGATACGCAGTATTTT. Its translation: CASSLAGGATDTQYF.

Worth noting for this clone: The junction departs from the called germline gene at one end, perhaps through a read error. This sequence joins TRBV5-1 and TRBJ1-2; 7 bases match TRBD1. The CDR3 has 12 amino acids. CDR1 and CDR2 from the germline V gene are SGHRS and YFSETQ. The CDR3 bases are TGTGCCAGCAGCGCCGTGTCGGGACAGTCTAACTTC. It specifies CASSAVSGQSNF.

This rearrangement joins TRBV18 to TRBJ2-1, with a possible D match to TRBD1 (5 bases). Per the germline V gene, CDR1 is KGHSH and CDR2 is LQKENI. The CDR3 extends over 16 amino acids. Trimming shortened V by 3 bases and J by 5 bases, and 17 bases separated the two germline ends. This CDR3 is CASSPPGQGRDNEQFF. The CDR3 nucleotides read TGTGCCAGCTCACCCCCCGGGCAGGGTCGAGACAATGAGCAGTTCTTC.

The rearrangement links TRBV7-9 to TRBJ1-2; D unresolved. The germline V and J ends were trimmed by 0 bases and 5 bases, with 16 bases remaining between them. This CDR3 contains 16 residues. The V gene's germline CDR1 is SEHNR and CDR2 FQNEAQ (reference sequence). CDR3 bases: TGTGCCAGCAGCTTAGCGCTGGGGTTAATAGGGTATGGCTACACCTTC. This translates into CASSLALGLIGYGYTF.

The V and J genes are TRBV2 and TRBJ1-5; no firm D call. CDR1 is SNHLY and CDR2 is FYNNEI in the germline V gene. Trimming took off 6 bases at V and 1 base at J, with 13 bases between the two ends. The CDR3 runs 15 residues. CDR3 nucleotide sequence: TGTGCCAGCAGGGCCGGGTTACTCAGCAATCAGCCCCAGCATTTT. Translation gives CASRAGLLSNQPQHF.

The rearrangement uses TRBV5-1 and TRBJ2-5, with 11 bases matching TRBD2. J gave up 9 bases and V 0 bases, and 7 bases lay outside the gene matches. Germline values: CDR1 SGHRS, CDR2 YFSETQ. The CDR3 consists of 15 residues. The chain's CDR3 is CASSLGLAGMAAQYF. Written as DNA, the CDR3 is TGCGCCAGCAGCTTGGGACTAGCGGGGATGGCGGCCCAGTACTTC.

Comments on this clone: This CDR3 is missing its conserved last phenylalanine or tryptophan, likely due to a read error. The limits of the CDR3 on the DNA are not certain, so only TCRdb's listed CDR3 is given. The chain combines TRBV5-4 with TRBJ1-6; no check of the table's D call, TRBD1, against the DNA was made. Termini included, the CDR3 measures 13 amino acids. Per the germline V gene, CDR1 is SGHNT and CDR2 is YYREEE (reference sequence). The CDR3 here is CASSLDFAGVPHL.

This chain connects TRBV15 to TRBJ2-1; D gene unclear. The CDR3 runs to 16 residues. Trimming cost V 6 bases and J 2 bases, with 17 bases left between them. CDR1 is LNHNV, CDR2 YYDKDF, per germline (reference sequence). CDR3 in DNA: TGTGCCACCAGTAGCAACTCGGTCGGGCCCTACAATGAGCAGTTCTTC. It specifies CATSSNSVGPYNEQFF. The whole variable domain, remainder taken from reference TRBV15 and TRBJ2-1, is DAMVIQNPRYQVTQFGKPVTLSCSQTLNHNVMYWYQQKSSQAPKLLFHYYDKDFNNEADTPDNFQSRRPNTSFCFLDIRSPGLGDTAMYLCATSSNSVGPYNEQFFGPGTRLTVL.

The CDR3, as DNA: TGTGCCAGCAGTGAATACGGGGGGGGCGTCAGTGAGCAGTTCTTC. This encodes CASSEYGGGVSEQFF. The J gene is TRBJ2-1, the V gene TRBV25-1; 8 nucleotides match TRBD2. The germline CDR1 and CDR2 sequences are MGHDK and SYGVNS. Trimming cost V 0 bases and J 9 bases; bases outside gene matches: 7. The CDR3 has 15 residues.

The genes are TRBV5-6 and TRBJ2-5; D ambiguous. CDR1 and CDR2 from the germline V gene are SGHDT and YYEEEE. This CDR3 is built from 14 residues. Trimming took 0 bases from V and 4 from J, leaving 10 bases between them. This chain's CDR3 is CASSLEPPGETQYF. CDR3 bases: TGTGCCAGCAGCTTGGAGCCCCCCGGAGAGACCCAGTACTTC.

This rearrangement joins TRBV19 to TRBJ1-2; D may be TRBD1 (5 bases). V lost 7 bases and J 4 bases, leaving 19 bases between the germline ends. Germline CDR1 LNHDA, CDR2 SQIVND (reference sequence). The CDR3 is made up of 15 amino acids. The CDR3 loop reads CASNKWQGDRYGYTF. CDR3 DNA sequence: TGTGCCAGTAACAAATGGCAGGGAGATCGCTATGGCTACACCTTC.

The chain combines TRBV28 with TRBJ1-5; 7 bases map to TRBD1. V was pared by 3 bases and J by 5 bases, with 7 bases of the junction left unmatched. CDR3 size: 15 residues. The germline gives CDR1 MDHEN, CDR2 SYDVKM. The CDR3 reads CASSFSGQVDQPQHF. The CDR3 DNA follows: TGTGCCAGCAGTTTTTCCGGACAGGTTGATCAGCCCCAGCATTTT.

The chain joins TRBV18 to TRBJ1-5; D remains unclear. This CDR3 has 19 residues. Trimming shortened V by 6 bases and J by 1 base, and 25 bases separated the two germline ends. Germline loops: CDR1 KGHSH, CDR2 LQKENI. Here the CDR3 reads CASSPSAGALSVSNQPQHF. In nucleotides, the CDR3 is TGTGCCAGCTCCCCCAGTGCGGGAGCGTTGAGCGTGAGCAATCAGCCCCAGCATTTT.

This chain connects TRBV21-1 to TRBJ2-7; TRBD1, the table's D call, was not compared with the DNA. TRBV21-1 constitutes a pseudogene. The CDR3 sequence is 16 residues long. The CDR3 sequence: CASSKDKAGGTEGQYF. The CDR3 region has the DNA TGTGCCAGCAGCAAAGATAAGGCAGGGGGGACGGAAGGGCAGTACTTC.

This clone was recorded only once. DNA for the CDR3: TGCGCCAGCAGCCTACGTTTAGATGAAAAACTGTTTTTT. This codes for CASSLRLDEKLFF. The rearrangement joins TRBV5-1 to TRBJ1-4, with D uncertain. The V end was cut by 4 bases, the J end by 6 bases, with 10 bases between. The CDR3 extends over 13 amino acids. Looked up from germline, CDR1 is SGHRS and CDR2 is YFSETQ.